The entry below describes one T cell receptor beta chain. This entry belongs to a study of T-cell memory formation after mild COVID-19. Study summary: In these data, TCR clusters were largely donor specific.

5'RACE with constant-segment primers yielded barcoded, UMI-tagged TCR alpha and TCR beta cDNA libraries. MiXCR, run by TCRdb on the 5' RACE reads, gives a single entry per CDR3 protein. This table has 500,000 to 650,000 distinct CDR3 sequences, less than 25% appearing once. V dropped 4 bases and J dropped 1 base, with 19 bases sitting between them. This CDR3 comprises 17 residues. Germline V gene lookup returns CDR1 LGHDT and CDR2 YNNKEL (reference sequence). The chain uses TRBV3-1 and TRBJ1-1; TRBD1 is a possible D gene (5 bases). The clonotype comes from an adult woman who had mild COVID-19 (a few samples of this study predate the infection). Cell type and time point are not known. Sequencing was carried out using PBMCs or a T cell subset sorted from them (not recorded which). CDR3 loop: CASSRTRGGEQNTEAFF. The CDR3 nucleotides are TGTGCCAGCAGCCGCACCCGCGGGGGAGAGCAGAACACTGAAGCTTTCTTT.